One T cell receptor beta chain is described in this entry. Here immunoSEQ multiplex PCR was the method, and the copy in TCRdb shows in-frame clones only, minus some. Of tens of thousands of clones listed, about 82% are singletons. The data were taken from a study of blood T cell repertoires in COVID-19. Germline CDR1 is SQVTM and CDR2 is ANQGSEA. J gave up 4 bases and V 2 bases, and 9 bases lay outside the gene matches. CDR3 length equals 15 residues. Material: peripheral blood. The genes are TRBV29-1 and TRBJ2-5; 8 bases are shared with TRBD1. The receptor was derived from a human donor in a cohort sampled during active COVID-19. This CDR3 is CSVEHRRGRGETQYF. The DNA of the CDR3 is TGCAGCGTTGAACACCGCAGGGGGCGCGGAGAGACCCAGTACTTC.